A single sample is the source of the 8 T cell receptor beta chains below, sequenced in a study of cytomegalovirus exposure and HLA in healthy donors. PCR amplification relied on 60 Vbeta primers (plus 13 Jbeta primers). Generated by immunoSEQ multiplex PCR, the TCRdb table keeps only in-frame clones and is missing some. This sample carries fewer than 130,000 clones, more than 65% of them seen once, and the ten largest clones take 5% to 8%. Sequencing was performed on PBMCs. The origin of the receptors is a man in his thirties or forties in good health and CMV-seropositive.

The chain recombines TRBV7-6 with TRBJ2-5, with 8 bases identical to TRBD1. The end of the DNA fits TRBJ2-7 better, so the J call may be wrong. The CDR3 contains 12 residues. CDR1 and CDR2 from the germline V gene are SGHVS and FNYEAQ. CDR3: CASSRQGAEQYF. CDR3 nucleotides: TGTGCCAGCAGCCGTCAGGGGGCCGAGCAGTACTTC.

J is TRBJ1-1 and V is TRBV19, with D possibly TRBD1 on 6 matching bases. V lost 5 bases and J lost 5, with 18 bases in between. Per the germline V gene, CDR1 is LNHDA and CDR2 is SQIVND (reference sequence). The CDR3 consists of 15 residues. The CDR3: CASSPRGGALTEAFF. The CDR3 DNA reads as TGTGCCAGTAGTCCCCGGGGGGGGGCGCTGACTGAAGCTTTCTTT.

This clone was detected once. Written as DNA, the CDR3 is TGTGCCAGCAGCATACGACAGGCTCAAGGAAACACCATATATTTT. It translates to CASSIRQAQGNTIYF. The chain recombines TRBV5-6 with TRBJ1-3; TRBD1 might be the D (6 bases). This CDR3 comprises 15 residues. V was shortened by 4 bases and J by 4 bases, with 15 bases between the two germline ends. Germline V gives CDR1 SGHDT, CDR2 YYEEEE.

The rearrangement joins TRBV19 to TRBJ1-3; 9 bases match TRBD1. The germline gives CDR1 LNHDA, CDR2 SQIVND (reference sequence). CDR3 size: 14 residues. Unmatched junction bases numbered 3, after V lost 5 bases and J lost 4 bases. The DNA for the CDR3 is TGTGCCAGTAGTGACAGGGGGGAAGGAAACACCATATATTTT. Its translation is CASSDRGEGNTIYF.

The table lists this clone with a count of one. CDR3 sequence: CASSPPAASNEQFF. As DNA, the CDR3 is TGTGCCAGCTCACCACCGGCGGCTAGTAATGAGCAGTTCTTC. The chain links TRBV18 to TRBJ2-1; no firm D call. Per germline, CDR1 KGHSH and CDR2 LQKENI. With 0 bases removed from V and 7 bases from J, the gap between germline ends came to 10 bases. This CDR3 contains 14 residues.

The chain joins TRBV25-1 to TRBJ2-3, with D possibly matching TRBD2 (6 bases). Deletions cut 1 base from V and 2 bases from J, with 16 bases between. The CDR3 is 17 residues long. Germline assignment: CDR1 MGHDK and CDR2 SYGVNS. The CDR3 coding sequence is TGTGCCAGCAGTGAATCCCGCCGGGACTCAGACACAGATACGCAGTATTTT. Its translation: CASSESRRDSDTDTQYF.

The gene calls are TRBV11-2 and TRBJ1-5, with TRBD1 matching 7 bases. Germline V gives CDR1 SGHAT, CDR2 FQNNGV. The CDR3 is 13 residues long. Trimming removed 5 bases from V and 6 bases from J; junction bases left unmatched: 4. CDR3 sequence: CASSQGQSQPQHF. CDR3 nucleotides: TGTGCCAGCAGCCAGGGACAGAGTCAGCCCCAGCATTTT.

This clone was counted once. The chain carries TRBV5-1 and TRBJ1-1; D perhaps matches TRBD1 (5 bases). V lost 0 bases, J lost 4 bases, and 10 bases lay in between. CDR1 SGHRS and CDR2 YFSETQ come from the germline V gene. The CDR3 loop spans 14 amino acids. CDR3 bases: TGCGCCAGCAGCTTGGACGCCGGGGGCACTGAAGCTTTCTTT. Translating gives CASSLDAGGTEAFF.